This T cell receptor beta chain was sequenced in a study of monozygotic twins with inflammatory bowel disease. The length of the CDR3 is 11 residues. The germline V gene encodes CDR1 DFQATT and CDR2 SNEGSKA (reference sequence). The unique tags termed UMIs, each holding a 6-nucleotide sample barcode, were added by means of template switching. TCRdb reprocessed the 5' RACE reads and stores each CDR3 protein as one record, lacking DNA. The sample's table shows roughly 330,000 distinct CDR3 sequences. The rearrangement joins TRBV20-1 to TRBJ2-5; TCRdb indicates TRBD1, and absent DNA this call remains unverified. The source material was blood. The source of this sequence is a human donor with ulcerative colitis or Crohn's disease, or a healthy co-twin of an affected twin (not recorded which). The CDR3 region is CSASTPGTQYF.